Each of the 5 T cell receptor beta chains below was sequenced from the same sample in a study of cytomegalovirus exposure and HLA in healthy donors. It was with 60 Vbeta and 13 Jbeta primers that the PCR ran. The repertoire was sequenced with immunoSEQ multiplex PCR; TCRdb's copy has only in-frame clones and lacks some. This sample yields fewer than 200,000 clones, of which roughly 71% are seen a single time; approximately 1.4% belongs to the top ten. The sequencing input was PBMCs. Receptor source: a girl aged 5-17 years in good health and CMV-seronegative.

V gene TRBV6-5 combines with J gene TRBJ1-2; 11 nucleotides line up with TRBD1. Germline CDR1 MNHEY, CDR2 SVGAGI. There are 15 residues in the CDR3. The V gene end was trimmed by 8 bases and the J gene end by 7 bases; junction bases not matched to a gene: 12. CDR3 region: CASRFPGQGGGGYTF. The CDR3 nucleotides are TGTGCCAGCCGCTTCCCGGGACAGGGGGGAGGTGGCTACACCTTC.

This clone has more than one count but fewer than ten. V and J are TRBV5-1 and TRBJ2-7; 15 bases are shared with TRBD2. This CDR3 spans 18 amino acids. V dropped 0 bases and J dropped 4; count of bases not matched to a gene: 8. Germline V lookup: CDR1 SGHRS, CDR2 YFSETQ. This CDR3 is CASSLDPGLAGGRYEQYF. The CDR3 DNA reads TGCGCCAGCAGCTTGGACCCCGGACTAGCGGGGGGGAGGTACGAGCAGTACTTC.

The count of this clone is one. The J gene is TRBJ1-2, the V gene TRBV5-6; D gene uncertain. CDR1 SGHDT and CDR2 YYEEEE come from the germline V gene. Trimming took off 3 bases at V and 0 bases at J, with 18 bases between the two ends. CDR3 size: 17 residues. CDR3 DNA: TGTGCCAGCAGCTCCATTATCATGACGGAGACTAACTATGGCTACACCTTC. Protein product: CASSSIIMTETNYGYTF. The full variable domain, with the rest looked up from reference TRBV5-6 and TRBJ1-2, is DAGVTQSPTHLIKTRGQQVTLRCSPKSGHDTVSWYQQALGQGPQFIFQYYEEEERQRGNFPDRFSGHQFPNYSSELNVNALLLGDSALYLCASSSIIMTETNYGYTFGSGTRLTVV.

The genes are TRBV29-1 and TRBJ2-3; TRBD1 aligns across 9 bases. This CDR3 spans 14 amino acids. Germline CDR1 and CDR2: SQVTM and ANQGSEA. With 6 bases clipped from V and 3 bases from J, the junction kept 7 bases outside the gene matches. The DNA for the CDR3 is TGCAGCGTGCTACAGGGGGCTGAGACAGATACGCAGTATTTT. Its translation is CSVLQGAETDTQYF.

The rearrangement links TRBV5-1 to TRBJ1-2; D uncertain. Trimming took 0 bases from V and 4 from J, leaving 10 bases between them. Germline loops: CDR1 SGHRS, CDR2 YFSETQ. CDR3 length equals 14 residues. The CDR3 sequence is CASSLGQAFYGYTF. The DNA for the CDR3 is TGCGCCAGCAGCTTGGGGCAGGCCTTCTATGGCTACACCTTC.